The 2 T cell receptor beta chains below were found in one sample sequenced in a study of regulatory T cells in long-lasting Graves disease. The time point was: newly diagnosed GD, antithyroid drugs for less than 3 months. RNA extracted from PBMCs served as the sequencing template. Arm-PCR with iRepertoire HTBI primers amplified the CDR3 regions for these TCR beta libraries. Via MiXCR, TCRdb re-called the multiplex PCR reads, giving one row per CDR3 protein. The table shows 440,000 or so distinct CDR3 sequences, with 16% occurring only once. These sequences were also reported in another study, on T cells in Graves' hyperthyroidism and ophthalmopathy.

The sequencing here drew on peripheral blood mononuclear cells (PBMCs), taken at new diagnosis, from a patient treated with antithyroid drugs. These receptors were collected from a woman aged 30 to 39 with Graves disease.

This clonotype occurred many times. The V call is TRBV6-2 or TRBV6-3, the J call TRBJ2-3, with 14 nucleotides matching TRBD2. J gave up 3 bases and V 6 bases, and 17 bases lay outside the gene matches. The germline gives CDR1 MNHEY, CDR2 SVGEGT. CDR3 size: 20 residues. The CDR3 DNA reads TGTGCCAGCAGCTCCAACCTCGGACTAGCGGGAGGTGTTTTTACAGATACGCAGTATTTT. It encodes CASSSNLGLAGGVFTDTQYF.

This clonotype showed up just a few times. This sequence joins TRBV7-2 and TRBJ2-3; D not resolved. The CDR3 consists of 15 residues. V shed 2 bases and J shed 3 bases, with 12 bases lying between them. Germline V gene data show CDR1 as SGHTA and CDR2 as FQGNSA. The CDR3 DNA sequence: TGTGCCAGCAGCTTACATTTGGCGTTTACAGATACGCAGTATTTT. Protein sequence: CASSLHLAFTDTQYF.